This T cell receptor (beta chain) was sequenced for a study of blood T cell repertoires in COVID-19. Overall study: Both acute and convalescent COVID-19 samples were obtained from the United States, Italy and Spain. Sample material is recorded as cDNA or gDNA derived from T cells, B-cell-depleted T cells, or PBMCs.

Original methodology: Estimation of nucleated cell counts relied on the amplification of reference gene primers. Using immunoSEQ multiplex PCR, the repertoire was profiled, and TCRdb retains in-frame clones only, with some absent. Clone size and the V and J calls come from that table; the DNA yielded D and trimming. The table shows roughly 80,000 clones, with 85% to 90% occurring only once. The TCR was taken from an elderly woman with acute or convalescent COVID-19. The sequenced material came from peripheral blood.

The CDR3 is CASSLGATQEGTIYF. CDR3 bases: TGTGCCAGCAGCTTGGGCGCGACACAGGAAGGGACCATATATTTT. The rearrangement uses TRBV13 and TRBJ1-3, with a weak D call TRBD1 (5 bases). The V and J ends lost 3 bases and 10 bases respectively, with 19 bases between them. The germline V gene has CDR1 PRHDT and CDR2 FYEKMQ (reference sequence). CDR3 length equals 15 residues.